This is a list of T cell receptor beta chains from one sample in a study of siplizumab effects on memory and regulatory T cells. Profiling relied on immunoSEQ multiplex PCR, and the TCRdb table lists in-frame clones only, not all of them. The profile shows 120,000 or so clones, roughly 89% of them singletons. The sample consisted of CD4+ T cells sorted from blood. Receptor source: a human donor in good health. CDR3s include the opening cysteine and the closing phenylalanine or tryptophan. The D gene is left open where the match is weak. Clone size, where shown, is once, few, many, or a class for clones that have expanded.

J gene | D gene | V gene | clone size | CDR3 protein | CDR3 DNA
TRBJ1-2 | . | TRBV19 | . | CASSSREGNYGYTF | TGTGCCAGTAGTTCAAGGGAGGGGAACTATGGCTACACCTTC
TRBJ2-1 | TRBD2 | TRBV7-2 | . | CASSTQLADNEQFF | TGTGCCAGCAGCACACAACTAGCGGACAATGAGCAGTTCTTC
TRBJ2-6 | . | TRBV6-5 | . | CASSTGSGANVLTF | TGTGCCAGCAGCACAGGGTCGGGGGCCAACGTCCTGACTTTC
TRBJ1-2 | . | TRBV4-1 | . | CASSQASQGSGGYTF | TGCGCCAGCAGCCAAGCGAGCCAGGGCAGCGGTGGCTACACCTTC
TRBJ1-1 | . | TRBV18 | many | CASSPPMRREAFF | TGTGCCAGCTCACCACCGATGAGGAGGGAAGCTTTCTTT
TRBJ1-5 | . | TRBV19 | . | CASSIGGTLRAQPQHF | TGTGCCAGTAGTATAGGTGGGACACTAAGGGCTCAGCCCCAGCATTTT
TRBJ1-2 | . | TRBV19 | . | CASSISGSGGYTF | TGTGCCAGTAGTATCAGCGGGTCAGGTGGCTACACCTTC
TRBJ2-3 | . | TRBV7-2 | . | CASSRTRITDTQYF | TGTGCCAGCAGCCGGACACGGATCACAGATACGCAGTATTTT
TRBJ1-2 | . | TRBV6-6 | . | CASSAGGADYGYTF | TGTGCCAGCAGTGCGGGCGGGGCGGACTATGGCTACACCTTC
TRBJ2-1 | . | TRBV5-4 | . | CASSLASSSGYNEQFF | TGTGCCAGCAGCTTGGCTTCGTCGTCTGGCTACAATGAGCAGTTCTTC
TRBJ1-1 | TRBD1 | TRBV5-1 | . | CASSLTGDSTEAFF | TGCGCCAGCAGCTTGACAGGGGATAGCACTGAAGCTTTCTTT
TRBJ1-2 | . | TRBV5-1 | . | CASSVLGAYGYTF | TGCGCCAGCAGCGTTTTGGGGGCCTATGGCTACACCTTC
TRBJ2-7 | . | TRBV7-9 | . | CASSAIQGLSYEQYF | TGTGCCAGCAGCGCAATACAGGGACTGTCCTACGAGCAGTACTTC
TRBJ2-1 | . | TRBV18 | . | CASSPPPPYNEQFF | TGTGCCAGCTCACCACCCCCACCTTACAATGAGCAGTTCTTC
TRBJ1-1 | . | TRBV5-1 | . | CASSLDSGLGGSTEAFF | TGCGCCAGCAGCTTGGATTCGGGACTTGGGGGTTCCACTGAAGCTTTCTTT
TRBJ1-6 | . | TRBV6-1 | . | CASMGQSSYNSPLHF | TGTGCCAGCATGGGGCAGTCATCCTATAATTCACCCCTCCACTTT